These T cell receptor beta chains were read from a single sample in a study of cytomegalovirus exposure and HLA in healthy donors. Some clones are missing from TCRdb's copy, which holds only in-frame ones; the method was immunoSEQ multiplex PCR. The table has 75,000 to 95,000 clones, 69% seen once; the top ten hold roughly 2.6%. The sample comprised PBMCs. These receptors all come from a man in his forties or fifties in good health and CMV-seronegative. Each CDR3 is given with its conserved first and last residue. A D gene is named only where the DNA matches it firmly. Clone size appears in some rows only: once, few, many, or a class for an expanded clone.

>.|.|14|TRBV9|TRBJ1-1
CASSPTLGNTEAFF
TGTGCCAGCAGCCCCACCCTAGGAAACACTGAAGCTTTCTTT
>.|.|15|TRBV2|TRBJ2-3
CASSEGVASTDTQYF
TGTGCCAGCAGTGAAGGGGTAGCGTCGACAGATACGCAGTATTTT
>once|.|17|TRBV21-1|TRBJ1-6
CASSANVAEGAAPALHF
.
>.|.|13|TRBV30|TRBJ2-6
CAWATSGANVLTF
TGTGCCTGGGCAACTTCTGGGGCCAACGTCCTGACTTTC
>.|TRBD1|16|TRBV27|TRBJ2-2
CASSFDRQGFYGELFF
TGTGCCAGCAGTTTCGACCGACAGGGATTTTACGGGGAGCTGTTTTTT
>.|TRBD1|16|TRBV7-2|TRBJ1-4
CASSLYFRDRGEKLFF
TGTGCCAGCAGCTTATACTTTAGGGACAGGGGTGAAAAACTGTTTTTT
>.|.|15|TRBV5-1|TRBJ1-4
CASSYRVATNEKLFF
TGCGCCAGCAGCTACCGAGTTGCAACTAATGAAAAACTGTTTTTT
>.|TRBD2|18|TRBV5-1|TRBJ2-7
CASSLDGRGGFGSYEQYF
TGCGCCAGCAGCTTGGACGGCCGGGGGGGCTTCGGCTCCTACGAGCAGTACTTC
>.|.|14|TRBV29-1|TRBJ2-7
CSVERQGSSYEQYF
TGCAGCGTTGAACGCCAGGGAAGCTCCTACGAGCAGTACTTC
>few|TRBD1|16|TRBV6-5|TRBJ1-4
CASSYSGTVLNEKLFF
TGTGCCAGCAGTTACTCCGGGACAGTACTTAATGAAAAACTGTTTTTT
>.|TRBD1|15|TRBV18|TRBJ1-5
CASSPGQGVNQPQHF
TGTGCCAGCTCACCAGGACAGGGGGTGAATCAGCCCCAGCATTTT
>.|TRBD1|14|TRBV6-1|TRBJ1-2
CASSVTDRGQGYTF
TGTGCCAGCAGTGTCACAGACAGGGGGCAAGGCTACACCTTC
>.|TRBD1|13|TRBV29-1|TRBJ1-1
CSASGTGGTEAFF
TGCAGCGCCTCCGGGACAGGGGGCACTGAAGCTTTCTTT
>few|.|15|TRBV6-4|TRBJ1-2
CASSESVDGTRGYTF
TGTGCCAGCAGTGAATCAGTTGACGGCACTAGAGGCTACACCTTC
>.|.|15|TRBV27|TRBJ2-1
CASSLSGSSYNEQFF
TGTGCCAGCAGTTTATCAGGGAGCTCCTACAATGAGCAGTTCTTC
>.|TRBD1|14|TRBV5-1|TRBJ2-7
CASSVRQGAYEQYF
TGCGCCAGCAGCGTTAGACAGGGAGCCTACGAGCAGTACTTC
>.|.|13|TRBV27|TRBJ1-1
CASSSYPQSEAFF
TGTGCCAGCAGTTCCTACCCTCAATCTGAAGCTTTCTTT
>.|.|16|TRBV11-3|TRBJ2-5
CASSLDLARGQETQYF
TGTGCCAGCAGCTTAGATCTAGCCAGGGGCCAAGAGACCCAGTACTTC
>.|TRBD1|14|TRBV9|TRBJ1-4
CASSDRDRDEKLFF
TGTGCCAGCAGCGACCGGGACAGGGATGAAAAACTGTTTTTT
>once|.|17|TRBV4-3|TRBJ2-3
CASSPQGLVGGIDTQYF
TGCGCCAGCAGCCCCCAGGGCCTTGTCGGGGGAATAGATACGCAGTATTTT
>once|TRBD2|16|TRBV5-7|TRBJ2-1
CASSPWTSLFHNEQFF
TGTGCCAGCAGCCCGTGGACTAGCTTATTCCACAATGAGCAGTTCTTC
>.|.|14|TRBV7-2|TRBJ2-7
CASSPMLASYEQYF
TGTGCCAGCAGCCCCATGCTGGCAAGCTACGAGCAGTACTTC